This paragraph reports one TCR beta chain. Its antigen is not identified. Via MiXCR, TCRdb re-called the RT-PCR reads, giving one row per CDR3 protein. The data show hundreds of thousands of distinct CDR3 sequences, roughly 18% seen once. V was cut by 2 bases and J by 0 bases, with 14 bases left in between. Looked up from germline, CDR1 is SGHTA and CDR2 is FQGNSA. This CDR3 contains 17 residues. The data originate from a study of response to subunit inactivated influenza vaccine. Study-wide results and limits: Few new T cells, the authors suggested, are recruited by each seasonal influenza vaccination.

The starting material was PBMCs from blood, obtained 4 to 6 days after vaccination. The TCR sequence derives from a man between 45 and 60 years old who received an inactivated influenza vaccine. The chain is built from TRBV7-2 and TRBJ2-1; D is unclear. The CDR3 loop is CASSLLGSQSSYNEQFF. CDR3 DNA: TGTGCCAGCAGCTTACTGGGCAGCCAGAGCTCCTACAATGAGCAGTTCTTC.